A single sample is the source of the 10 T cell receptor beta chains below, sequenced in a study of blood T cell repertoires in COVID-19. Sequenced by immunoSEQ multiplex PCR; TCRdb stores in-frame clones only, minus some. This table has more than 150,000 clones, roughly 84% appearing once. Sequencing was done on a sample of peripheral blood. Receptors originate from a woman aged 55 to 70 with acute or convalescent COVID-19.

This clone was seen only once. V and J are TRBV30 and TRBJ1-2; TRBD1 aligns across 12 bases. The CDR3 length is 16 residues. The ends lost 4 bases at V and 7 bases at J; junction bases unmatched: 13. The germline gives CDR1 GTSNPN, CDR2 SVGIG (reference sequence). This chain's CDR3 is CAWTIKGTGGEAGYTF. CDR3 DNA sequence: TGTGCCTGGACCATCAAGGGGACAGGGGGCGAAGCTGGCTACACCTTC.

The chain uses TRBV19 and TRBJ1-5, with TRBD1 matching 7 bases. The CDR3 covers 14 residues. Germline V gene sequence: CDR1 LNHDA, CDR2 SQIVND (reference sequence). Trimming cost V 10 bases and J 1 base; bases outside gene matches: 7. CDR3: CATRKTGSNQPQHF. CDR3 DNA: TGTGCCACGCGTAAGACAGGGAGCAATCAGCCCCAGCATTTT.

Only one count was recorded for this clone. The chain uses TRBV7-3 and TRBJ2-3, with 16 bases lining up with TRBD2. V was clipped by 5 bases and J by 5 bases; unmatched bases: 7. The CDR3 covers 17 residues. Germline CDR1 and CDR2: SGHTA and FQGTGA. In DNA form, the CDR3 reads TGTGCCAGCAGCCCGGGGACTAGCGGGGGGGCAGGAGATACGCAGTATTTT. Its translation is CASSPGTSGGAGDTQYF.

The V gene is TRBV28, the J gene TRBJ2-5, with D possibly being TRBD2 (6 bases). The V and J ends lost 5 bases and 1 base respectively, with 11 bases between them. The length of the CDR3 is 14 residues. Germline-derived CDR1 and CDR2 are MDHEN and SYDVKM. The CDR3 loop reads CASSVGDFQETQYF. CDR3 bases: TGTGCCAGCAGTGTGGGGGACTTCCAAGAGACCCAGTACTTC.

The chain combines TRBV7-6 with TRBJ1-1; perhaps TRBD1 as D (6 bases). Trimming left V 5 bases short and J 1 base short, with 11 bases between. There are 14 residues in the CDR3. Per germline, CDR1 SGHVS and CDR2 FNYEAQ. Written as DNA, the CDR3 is TGTGCCAGCAGCCCACTAGGGGGGAACACTGAAGCTTTCTTT. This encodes CASSPLGGNTEAFF.

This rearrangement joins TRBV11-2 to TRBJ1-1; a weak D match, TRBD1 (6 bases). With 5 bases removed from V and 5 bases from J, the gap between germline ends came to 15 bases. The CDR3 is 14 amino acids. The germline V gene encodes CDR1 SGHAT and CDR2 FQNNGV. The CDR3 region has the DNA TGTGCCAGCAGCCTCCGACAGGAGAGGACTGAAGCTTTCTTT. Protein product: CASSLRQERTEAFF.

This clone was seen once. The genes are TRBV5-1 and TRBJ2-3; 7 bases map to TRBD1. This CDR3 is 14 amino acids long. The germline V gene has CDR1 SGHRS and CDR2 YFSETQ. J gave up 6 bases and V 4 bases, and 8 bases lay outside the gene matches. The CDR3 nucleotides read TGCGCCAGCAGCCCGACAGGGTGGGCGGATACGCAGTATTTT. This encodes CASSPTGWADTQYF.

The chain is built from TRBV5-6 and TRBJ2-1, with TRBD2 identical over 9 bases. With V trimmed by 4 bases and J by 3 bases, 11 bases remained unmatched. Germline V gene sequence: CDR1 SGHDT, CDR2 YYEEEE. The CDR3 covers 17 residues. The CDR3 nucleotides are TGTGCCAGCAGCCCGGACAGGCTAGCGGGGCGCTACAATGAGCAGTTCTTC. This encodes CASSPDRLAGRYNEQFF.

The CDR3 loop is CASNPTGGTEAFF. DNA of the CDR3: TGTGCCAGTAACCCGACAGGAGGCACTGAAGCTTTCTTT. The genes are TRBV19 and TRBJ1-1; D is perhaps TRBD1 (6 bases). The CDR3 has 13 residues. Germline V gene lookup returns CDR1 LNHDA and CDR2 SQIVND (reference sequence). V gave up 7 bases and J gave up 4 bases, with 13 bases separating them.

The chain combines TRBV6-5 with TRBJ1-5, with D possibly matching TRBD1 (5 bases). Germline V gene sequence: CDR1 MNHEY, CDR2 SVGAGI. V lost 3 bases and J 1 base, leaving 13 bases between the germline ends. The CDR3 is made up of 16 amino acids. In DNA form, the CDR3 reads TGTGCCAGCAGTTATGGGGGGGTGACAAGCAATCAGCCCCAGCATTTT. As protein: CASSYGGVTSNQPQHF.